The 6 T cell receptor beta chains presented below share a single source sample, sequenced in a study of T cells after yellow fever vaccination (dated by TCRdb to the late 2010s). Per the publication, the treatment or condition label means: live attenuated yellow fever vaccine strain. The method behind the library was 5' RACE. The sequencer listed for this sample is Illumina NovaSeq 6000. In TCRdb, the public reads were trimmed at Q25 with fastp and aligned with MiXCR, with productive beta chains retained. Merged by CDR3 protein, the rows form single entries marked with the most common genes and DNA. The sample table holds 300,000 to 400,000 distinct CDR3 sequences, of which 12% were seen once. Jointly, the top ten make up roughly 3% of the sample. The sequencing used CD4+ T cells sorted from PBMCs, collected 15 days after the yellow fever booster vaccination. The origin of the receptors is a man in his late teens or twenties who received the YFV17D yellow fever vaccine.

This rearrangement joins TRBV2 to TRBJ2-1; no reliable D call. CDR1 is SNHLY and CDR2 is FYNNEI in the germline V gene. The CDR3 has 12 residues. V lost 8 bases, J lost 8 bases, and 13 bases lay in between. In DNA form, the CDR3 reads TGTGCCAGCCACGGAGATGGCGATGAGCAGTTCTTC. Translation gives CASHGDGDEQFF.

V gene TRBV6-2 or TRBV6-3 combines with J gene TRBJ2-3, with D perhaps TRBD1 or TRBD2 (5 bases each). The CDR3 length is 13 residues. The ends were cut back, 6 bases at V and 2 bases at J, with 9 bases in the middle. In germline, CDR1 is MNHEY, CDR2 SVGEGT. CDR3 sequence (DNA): TGTGCCAGCAGGGAGGACATCACAGATACGCAGTATTTT. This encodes CASREDITDTQYF.

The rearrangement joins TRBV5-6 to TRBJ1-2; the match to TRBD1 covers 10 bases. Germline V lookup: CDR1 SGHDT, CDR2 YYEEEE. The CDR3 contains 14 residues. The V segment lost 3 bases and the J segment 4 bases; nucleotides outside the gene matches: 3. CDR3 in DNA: TGTGCCAGCAGCTACGACAGGGGGCTCTATGGCTACACCTTC. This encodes CASSYDRGLYGYTF. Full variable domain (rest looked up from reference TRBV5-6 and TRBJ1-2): DAGVTQSPTHLIKTRGQQVTLRCSPKSGHDTVSWYQQALGQGPQFIFQYYEEEERQRGNFPDRFSGHQFPNYSSELNVNALLLGDSALYLCASSYDRGLYGYTFGSGTRLTVV.

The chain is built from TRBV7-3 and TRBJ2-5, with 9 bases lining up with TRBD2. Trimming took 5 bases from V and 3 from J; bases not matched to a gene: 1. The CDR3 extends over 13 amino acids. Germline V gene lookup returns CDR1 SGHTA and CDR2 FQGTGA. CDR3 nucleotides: TGTGCCAGCAGCGCTAGCGGGGAAGAGACCCAGTACTTC. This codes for CASSASGEETQYF.

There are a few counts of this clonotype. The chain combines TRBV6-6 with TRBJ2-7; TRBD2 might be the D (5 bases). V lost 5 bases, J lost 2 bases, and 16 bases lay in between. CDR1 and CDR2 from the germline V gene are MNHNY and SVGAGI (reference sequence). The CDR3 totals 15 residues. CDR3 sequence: CASSTPDGGTYEQYV. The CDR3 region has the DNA TGTGCCAGCAGTACCCCGGACGGAGGTACCTACGAGCAGTACGTC.

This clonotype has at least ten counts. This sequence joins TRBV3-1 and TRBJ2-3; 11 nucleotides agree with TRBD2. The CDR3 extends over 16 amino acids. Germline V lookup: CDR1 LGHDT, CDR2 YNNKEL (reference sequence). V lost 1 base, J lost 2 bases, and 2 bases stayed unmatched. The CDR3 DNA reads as TGTGCCAGCAGCCAAGCTAGCGGGGGGTTCACAGATACGCAGTATTTT. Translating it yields CASSQASGGFTDTQYF.